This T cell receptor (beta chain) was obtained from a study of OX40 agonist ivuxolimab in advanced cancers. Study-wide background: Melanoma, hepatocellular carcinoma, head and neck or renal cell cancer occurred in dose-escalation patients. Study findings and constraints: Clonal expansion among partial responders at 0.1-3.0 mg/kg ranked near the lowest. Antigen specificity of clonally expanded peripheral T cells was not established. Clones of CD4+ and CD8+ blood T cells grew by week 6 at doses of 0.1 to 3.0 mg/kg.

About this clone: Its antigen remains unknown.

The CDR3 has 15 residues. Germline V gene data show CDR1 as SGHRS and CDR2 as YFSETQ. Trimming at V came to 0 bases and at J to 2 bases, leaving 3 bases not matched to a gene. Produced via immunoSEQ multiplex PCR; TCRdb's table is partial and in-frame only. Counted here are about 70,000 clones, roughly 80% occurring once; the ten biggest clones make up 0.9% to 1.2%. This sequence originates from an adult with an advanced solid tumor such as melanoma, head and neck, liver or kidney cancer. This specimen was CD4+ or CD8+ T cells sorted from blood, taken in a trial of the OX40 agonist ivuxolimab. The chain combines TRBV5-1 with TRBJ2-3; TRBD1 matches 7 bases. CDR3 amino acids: CASSLGQGTTDTQYF. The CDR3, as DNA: TGCGCCAGCAGCTTGGGACAGGGTACCACAGATACGCAGTATTTT.